The 15 T cell receptor beta chains given below trace back to one sample, sequenced in a study of patients and donors after allogeneic stem cell transplantation (dated by TCRdb to the early 2020s). Libraries were constructed by RT-PCR. Reads for this sample came from a NextSeq 550. TCRdb itself trimmed the public reads at Q25 with fastp, ran MiXCR and retained productive beta chains. Rows are unified per CDR3 protein, each entry keeping the most common DNA and genes. The sample yields around 150,000 distinct CDR3 sequences; about a third were counted once. The ten largest make up 40% to 55% of the sample. Sequenced sample: blood, either unsorted or a sorted T cell fraction (not recorded which). These receptors were obtained from a human donor who was either an allogeneic HSCT recipient or a stem cell or donor lymphocyte infusion donor (not recorded which). It is not recorded whose cells these are; they may come from a transplant donor.

V and J are TRBV29-1 and TRBJ2-1; possibly TRBD2 for D (5 bases). There are 11 residues in the CDR3. V dropped 4 bases and J dropped 6 bases, with 7 bases sitting between them. The V gene's germline CDR1 is SQVTM and CDR2 ANQGSEA. CDR3 protein: CSVGGSNEQFF. CDR3 coding DNA: TGCAGCGTTGGAGGGTCCAATGAGCAGTTCTTC.

This clonotype was picked up a small number of times. The rearrangement joins TRBV6-6 to TRBJ1-4; D gene unclear. Germline values: CDR1 MNHNY, CDR2 SVGAGI (reference sequence). V lost 7 bases, J lost 0 bases, and 9 bases lay in between. The CDR3 is made up of 14 amino acids. CDR3: CASMLAATNEKLFF. The CDR3 bases are TGTGCCAGCATGCTAGCGGCAACTAATGAAAAACTGTTTTTT.

The CDR3 loop reads CASSYSGLWEQYF. In nucleotides, the CDR3 is TGTGCCAGCAGTTATTCCGGTTTGTGGGAGCAGTACTTC. The rearrangement joins TRBV6-2 or TRBV6-3 to TRBJ2-7; D remains ambiguous. Trimming cost V 3 bases and J 7 bases, with 13 bases left between them. In germline, CDR1 is MNHEY, CDR2 SVGEGT. The CDR3 extends over 13 amino acids.

The chain has TRBV28 and TRBJ1-1; D is possibly TRBD1 (5 bases). From germline, CDR1 is MDHEN and CDR2 SYDVKM. V lost 3 bases to trimming and J lost 3 bases, with 17 bases between them. The CDR3 runs 16 residues. CDR3 nucleotide sequence: TGTGCCAGCAGTTTGCCTCAGGGTGCGGCGTACACTGAAGCTTTCTTT. The encoded protein is CASSLPQGAAYTEAFF.

V and J are TRBV14 and TRBJ2-1, with 10 bases identical to TRBD2. Germline V gives CDR1 SGHDN, CDR2 FVKESK. V lost 3 bases and J lost 15; bases outside the gene matches: 11. The CDR3 totals 14 residues. For the CDR3, the DNA is TGTGCCAGCAGCCAGATGGGAGCGGGGGGGCCTCGGTTCTTC. Translated: CASSQMGAGGPRFF.

This clonotype was seen only once. V gene TRBV7-9 combines with J gene TRBJ2-3, with D possibly being TRBD1 (5 bases). CDR1 is SEHNR, CDR2 FQNEAQ, per germline (reference sequence). V lost 1 base to trimming and J lost 1 base, with 15 bases between them. This CDR3 contains 17 residues. This CDR3 is CASSLGFQGGGTDTQYF. The DNA for the CDR3 is TGTGCCAGCAGCTTAGGTTTCCAGGGCGGAGGCACAGATACGCAGTATTTT.

J is TRBJ1-6 and V is TRBV6-5; 7 positions match TRBD1. The V and J ends lost 2 bases and 10 bases, in that order; junction bases with no gene match: 11. There are 16 residues in the CDR3. Germline values: CDR1 MNHEY, CDR2 SVGAGI. DNA of the CDR3: TGTGCCAGCAGTTACGCGGGTGGAGACAGGGAGTCACCCCTCCACTTT. Protein product: CASSYAGGDRESPLHF.

The V and J genes are TRBV29-1 and TRBJ2-3, with 7 positions matching TRBD1. Germline V lookup: CDR1 SQVTM, CDR2 ANQGSEA. CDR3 length: 14 residues. Germline trimming cut 7 bases from V and 6 bases from J; bases unmatched to any gene: 13. The CDR3 reads CSATRTGPLDTQYF. The CDR3 region has the DNA TGCAGCGCTACTCGGACAGGTCCCTTGGATACGCAGTATTTT.

The chain joins TRBV6-1 to TRBJ1-6; 7 bases are shared with TRBD1. CDR3 length equals 16 residues. Trimming removed 6 bases from V and 0 bases from J; junction bases left unmatched: 5. Germline assignment: CDR1 MNHNS and CDR2 SASEGT. The DNA of the CDR3 is TGTGCCAGCAGGATACAGGGGAGCTCCTATAATTCACCCCTCCACTTT. Protein sequence: CASRIQGSSYNSPLHF.

In this sample, this clonotype turned up once. This chain joins TRBV2 and TRBJ2-2; 7 bases line up with TRBD1. This CDR3 contains 13 residues. Germline CDR1 and CDR2: SNHLY and FYNNEI. V was clipped by 9 bases and J by 1 base; unmatched bases: 2. The CDR3 DNA sequence: TGTGCCAGGCGGACAGGGAACACCGGGGAGCTGTTTTTT. As protein: CARRTGNTGELFF.

V and J are TRBV12-3 or TRBV12-4 and TRBJ1-1, with a tentative D call TRBD1 (5 bases). The CDR3 is made up of 17 amino acids. The V and J ends lost 1 base and 1 base respectively, with 16 bases between them. The CDR3 DNA is TGTGCCAGCAGTTTAGAAGCTTATTCAGGGTGGAACACTGAAGCTTTCTTT. Translation: CASSLEAYSGWNTEAFF.

The chain recombines TRBV7-3 with TRBJ2-5; D is ambiguous. V gave up 2 bases and J gave up 2 bases, with 3 bases separating them. Looked up from germline, CDR1 is SGHTA and CDR2 is FQGTGA. The CDR3 loop spans 12 amino acids. DNA for the CDR3: TGTGCCAGCAGCTTATATCAAGAGACCCAGTACTTC. Amino acid sequence: CASSLYQETQYF.

The chain employs TRBV20-1 and TRBJ2-1, with D possibly being TRBD1 (6 bases). This CDR3 is built from 13 residues. V was shortened by 3 bases and J by 7 bases, with 13 bases between the two germline ends. Germline V gives CDR1 DFQATT, CDR2 SNEGSKA (reference sequence). CDR3 in amino acids: CSASSQGNNEQFF. The CDR3 DNA sequence: TGCAGTGCTAGTTCACAGGGAAATAATGAGCAGTTCTTC.

This chain joins TRBV7-2 and TRBJ2-5; TRBD2 matches at 9 bases. V trimming: 2 bases; J trimming: 2 bases; junction bases outside the gene matches: 9. Germline V gene lookup returns CDR1 SGHTA and CDR2 FQGNSA. The CDR3 covers 17 residues. CDR3 coding DNA: TGTGCCAGCAGCTTAAGCTCAGGACTAGCGCAACAAGAGACCCAGTACTTC. Translated, it gives CASSLSSGLAQQETQYF.

The chain links TRBV6-6 to TRBJ2-5; the D gene is possibly TRBD2 (6 bases). CDR3 size: 13 residues. V was cut by 5 bases and J by 4 bases, with 11 bases left in between. Germline CDR1 and CDR2: MNHNY and SVGAGI (reference sequence). The CDR3 reads CASSVAAGETQYF. The CDR3 coding sequence is TGTGCCAGCAGTGTAGCGGCGGGAGAGACCCAGTACTTC.